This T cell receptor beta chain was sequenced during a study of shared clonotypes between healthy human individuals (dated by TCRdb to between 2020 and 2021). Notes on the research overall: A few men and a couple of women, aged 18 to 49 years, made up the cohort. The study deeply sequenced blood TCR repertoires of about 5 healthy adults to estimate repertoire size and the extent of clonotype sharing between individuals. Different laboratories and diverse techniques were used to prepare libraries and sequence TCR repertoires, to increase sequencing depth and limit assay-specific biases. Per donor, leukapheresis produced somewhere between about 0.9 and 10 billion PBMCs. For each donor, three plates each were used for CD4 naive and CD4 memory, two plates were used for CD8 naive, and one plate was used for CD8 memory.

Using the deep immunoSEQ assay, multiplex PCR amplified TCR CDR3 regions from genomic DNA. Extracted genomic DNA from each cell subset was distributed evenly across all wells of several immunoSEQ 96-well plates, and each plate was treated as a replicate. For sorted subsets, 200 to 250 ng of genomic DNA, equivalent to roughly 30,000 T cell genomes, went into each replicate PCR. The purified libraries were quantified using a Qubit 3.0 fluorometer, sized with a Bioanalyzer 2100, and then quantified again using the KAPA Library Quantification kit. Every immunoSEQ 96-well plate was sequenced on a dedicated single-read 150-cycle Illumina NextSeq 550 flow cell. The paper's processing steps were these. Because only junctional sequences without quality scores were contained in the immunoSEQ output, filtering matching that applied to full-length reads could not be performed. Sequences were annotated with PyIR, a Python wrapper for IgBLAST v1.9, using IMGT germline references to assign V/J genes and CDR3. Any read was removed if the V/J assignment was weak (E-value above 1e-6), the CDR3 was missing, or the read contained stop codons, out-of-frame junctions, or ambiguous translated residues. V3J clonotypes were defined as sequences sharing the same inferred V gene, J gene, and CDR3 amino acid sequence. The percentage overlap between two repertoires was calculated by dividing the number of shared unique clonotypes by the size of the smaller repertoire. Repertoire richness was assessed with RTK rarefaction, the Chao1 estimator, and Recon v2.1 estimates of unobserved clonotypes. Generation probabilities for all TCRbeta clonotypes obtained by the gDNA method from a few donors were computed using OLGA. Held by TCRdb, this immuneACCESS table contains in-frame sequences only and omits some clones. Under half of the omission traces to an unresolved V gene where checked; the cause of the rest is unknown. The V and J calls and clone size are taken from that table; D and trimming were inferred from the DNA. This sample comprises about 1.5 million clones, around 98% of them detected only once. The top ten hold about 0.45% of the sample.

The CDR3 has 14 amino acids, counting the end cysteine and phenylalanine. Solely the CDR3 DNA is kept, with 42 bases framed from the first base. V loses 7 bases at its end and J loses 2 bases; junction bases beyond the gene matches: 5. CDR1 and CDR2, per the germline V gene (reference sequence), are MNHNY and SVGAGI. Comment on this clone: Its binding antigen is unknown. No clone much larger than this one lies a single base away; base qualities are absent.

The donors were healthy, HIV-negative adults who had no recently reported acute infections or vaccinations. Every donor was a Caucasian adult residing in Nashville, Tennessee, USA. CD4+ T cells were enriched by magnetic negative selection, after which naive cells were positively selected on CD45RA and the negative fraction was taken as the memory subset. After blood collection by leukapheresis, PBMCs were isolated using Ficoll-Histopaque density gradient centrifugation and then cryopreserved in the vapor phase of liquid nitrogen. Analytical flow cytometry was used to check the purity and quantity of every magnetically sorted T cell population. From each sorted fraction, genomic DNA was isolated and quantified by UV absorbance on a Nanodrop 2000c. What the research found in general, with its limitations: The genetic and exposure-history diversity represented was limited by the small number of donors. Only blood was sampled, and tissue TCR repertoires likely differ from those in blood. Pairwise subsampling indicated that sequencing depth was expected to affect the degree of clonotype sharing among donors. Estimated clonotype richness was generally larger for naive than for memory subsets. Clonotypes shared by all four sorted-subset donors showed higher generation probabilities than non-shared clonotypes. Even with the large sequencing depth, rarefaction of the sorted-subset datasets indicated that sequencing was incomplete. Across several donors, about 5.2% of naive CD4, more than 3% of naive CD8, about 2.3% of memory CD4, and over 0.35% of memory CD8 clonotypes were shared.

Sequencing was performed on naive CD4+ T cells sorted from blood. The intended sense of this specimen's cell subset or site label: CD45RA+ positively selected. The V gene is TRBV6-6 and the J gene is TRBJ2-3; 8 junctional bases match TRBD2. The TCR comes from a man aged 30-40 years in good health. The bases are TGTGCCAGCACCAAGCGGGAGTTCACAGATACGCAGTATTTT. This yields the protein CASTKREFTDTQYF.